This T cell receptor beta chain was identified during a study of blood T cell repertoires in COVID-19. Study information: Material from acute and convalescent COVID-19 was sourced from the United States, Italy and Spain. Nucleic acid was either cDNA or gDNA, and it came from T cells, B-cell-depleted T cells, or PBMCs.

Per the authors' pipeline: Amplifying reference gene primers gave estimates of nucleated cell counts. TCRdb's table, derived via immunoSEQ multiplex PCR, lists solely in-frame clones and lacks some. V and J calls and clone size are copied from that table; D and trimming were computed from the DNA. This table holds 95,000 or so clones, about 84% found once. This clone was detected once. This clonotype originated in a human donor in a cohort sampled during active COVID-19. What was sequenced was peripheral blood.

CDR3: CASSLGGDRAYSGNTIYF. CDR3 DNA: TGTGCCAGCAGCTTGGGCGGGGACAGGGCCTACTCTGGAAACACCATATATTTT. This rearrangement joins TRBV5-5 to TRBJ1-3; 9 bases map to TRBD1. Germline CDR1 and CDR2: SGHKS and YYEKEE (reference sequence). This CDR3 is 18 amino acids long. With 0 bases clipped from V and 0 bases from J, the junction kept 7 bases outside the gene matches.